Reported below is one T cell receptor beta chain. The data originate from a study of T-cell reconstitution after alpha-beta-depleted transplantation in children. Using unique molecular identifiers, the investigators prepared the TCRbeta library. Via MiXCR, TCRdb re-called the PCR reads, giving one row per CDR3 protein. This sample has about 610,000 distinct CDR3 sequences, with over 9.5% found just once. Germline CDR1 is LGHNA and CDR2 is YNFKEQ. The V and J ends lost 4 bases and 4 bases, in that order; junction bases with no gene match: 10. This CDR3 comprises 16 residues. The chain carries TRBV4-2 and TRBJ2-1; TRBD1 aligns across 7 bases. This sample comprised PBMCs from the stem cell graft donor, obtained from the stem cell graft. The receptor's source is a human donor who donated a stem cell graft to a child with acute myeloid leukemia. The CDR3 loop is CASSRTTGDGYNEQFF. The CDR3 DNA reads TGTGCCAGCAGCCGGACAACAGGGGATGGATACAATGAGCAGTTCTTC.